These T cell receptor beta chains were read from a single sample in a study of blood T cell repertoires in COVID-19. Here immunoSEQ multiplex PCR was the method, and the copy in TCRdb shows in-frame clones only, minus some. The sample shows around 220,000 clones, approximately 90% of them seen only once. The sample comprised peripheral blood. The receptors were sampled from a woman aged 40 to 50 who had recovered from COVID-19. Each CDR3 is given with its conserved first and last residue. Only part of the rows carry a size: once, few, many, or a class if the clone is expanded.

J | V | size | CDR3
TRBJ2-1 | TRBV5-1 | . | CASSPGGAYDEQFF
TRBJ1-2 | TRBV4-3 | . | CASSQASPRETNYGYTF
TRBJ2-3 | TRBV6-6 | . | CASSSHRPLSDTQYF
TRBJ2-7 | TRBV7-3 | few | CASSLYQGTREQYF
TRBJ1-3 | TRBV9 | . | CASSPSGQAGNTIYF
TRBJ2-2 | TRBV7-3 | . | CASSPSSTGNTGELFF
TRBJ2-3 | TRBV7-3 | . | CASSLAGVRTDTQYF
TRBJ2-5 | TRBV9 | . | CASSEQGEETQYF
TRBJ2-3 | TRBV2 | . | CASKTKDRGTDTQYF
TRBJ2-7 | TRBV11-2 | . | CASSSVRTGPGAYEQYF
TRBJ1-1 | TRBV2 | . | CASSSQSGGRTEAFF
TRBJ2-3 | TRBV24-1 | . | CATSALGRTTGTDTQYF
TRBJ2-2 | TRBV24-1 | . | CATSDANSGETGELFF
TRBJ2-1 | TRBV4-3 | . | CASSQAGGGAWNEQFF
TRBJ1-2 | TRBV28 | once | CASSPRTPRGGYTF
TRBJ2-5 | TRBV28 | . | CASSLSLRGFETQYF
TRBJ2-1 | TRBV11-2 | . | CASSLVRAGSPYNEQFF
TRBJ2-3 | TRBV4-2 | . | CASSQALAGAEDTQYF
TRBJ1-3 | TRBV20-1 | . | CSAVAGNTIYF